This T cell receptor beta chain was observed in a study of spatial heterogeneity in lung cancer (dated by TCRdb to the late 2010s). About the study as a whole: Donors were over 60 patients with early-stage, untreated non-small cell lung cancer from the lung TRACERx cohort. In the raw uncorrected reads, each unique combination of TCR and UMI appeared on average more than ten times. Follow-up PBMC samples were sequenced whenever available, and the median time to follow-up was roughly 2 years after resection. Nonsynonymous mutation counts, determined by whole-exome sequencing of tumor tissue, were related to features of the TCR repertoire. Both alpha and beta chains were TCR-sequenced in samples taken at surgery, namely 220 tumor regions, under 80 matched nontumor lung samples and 45 to 60 PBMC samples. In non-small cell lung cancer, the study made a quantitative comparison of TCR alpha and beta repertoires among multiple tumor regions, matched nontumor lung and blood. More beta-chain than alpha-chain transcripts were consistently detected, likely reflecting higher beta-chain transcript abundance.

There are a few counts of this clonotype. What this receptor recognizes is not known. No quality values exist for individual bases; no much larger clone is one base distant. Libraries were prepared through 5' RACE. Sequencing was performed on a NextSeq 500. The TCR library protocol attached a unique molecular identifier to each TCR cDNA molecule to allow correction of PCR and sequencing errors. On the study's bioinformatics: TCR identification, UMI-based error correction and CDR3 extraction were performed with Decombinator tools. Expanded TCRs were defined as those above a frequency of 2 per 1,000, corresponding to the top 1% of the tumor frequency distribution. Renyi diversity was computed with the R vegan package after each repertoire had been subsampled 100 times to 5,000 TCRs. CDR3 similarity networks were built from amino acid triplet string-kernel similarity, with CDR3s being connected when pairwise similarity was above 0.82. TCRdb trimmed public reads at Q25 via fastp, called clones via MiXCR and kept in-frame beta chains. Rows are unified per CDR3 protein, each entry keeping the most common DNA and genes. The V and J calls were determined by TCRdb, not by the authors. A total of roughly 120,000 distinct CDR3 sequences appear in this sample, over 9% of them only once. Over 15% of the sample comes from the top ten.

The time point tag for this specimen amounts to: blood at routine non-recurrence follow-up after resection. For TCR sequencing, whole RNA was extracted from tumor and nontumor lung tissue, or from cryopreserved PBMC samples, and no cell sorting was done. A patient was chosen for TCR sequencing only when enough RNA was available from at least two tumor regions. Spanning cysteine to phenylalanine, the CDR3 consists of 14 amino acids. Just the 42-base CDR3 DNA is kept, in frame starting at base 1. Reading the germline V gene (reference sequence) gives CDR1 LGHDT and CDR2 YNNKEL. Relative to germline, V is missing 3 bases and J is missing 6 bases, with 0 bases of the junction outside any gene match. On the study overall, not on this receptor specifically: Ubiquitous expanded tumor TCRs were detected in blood more often at tumor resection than at routine follow-up. Additional single-cell paired TCR alpha and beta sequencing was considered necessary to confirm, at a functional level, the hypothesis that regional TCRs recognize regional mutations. Only roughly 15 patients were included in comparisons of baseline and follow-up blood repertoires.

Material: PBMCs, obtained at follow-up. The origin of this receptor is a male donor with early-stage non-small cell lung cancer. The sequence joins TRBV3-1 to TRBJ1-6, and 9 bases in between align with TRBD1. CDR3 sequence: CASSQDRGNSPLHF. At the DNA level, the sequence is TGTGCCAGCAGCCAGGACAGGGGTAATTCACCCCTCCACTTT.